This T cell receptor (beta chain) was recorded in a study of blood T cell repertoires in COVID-19. At the level of the study: The United States, Italy and Spain supplied acute and convalescent COVID-19 samples. PBMCs, B-cell-depleted T cells, or T cells were the source of the cDNA or gDNA that made up the material.

Trimming removed 2 bases at V and 7 bases at J, with 15 bases between. This CDR3 contains 15 residues. The V gene's germline CDR1 is SGHVS and CDR2 FQNEAQ. As processed by the authors: Reference gene primer amplification gave estimated nucleated cell counts. The method was immunoSEQ multiplex PCR; TCRdb's version includes in-frame clones alone and lacks a portion of them. V, J and clone size reflect that table, while D and trimming were determined from the DNA. The table lists 80,000 to 95,000 clones, roughly 84% of them singletons. The chain is built from TRBV7-8 and TRBJ2-1; weak D call: TRBD1 (5 bases). Sequencing was done on a sample of peripheral blood. The origin of this receptor is a human donor in a cohort sampled during active COVID-19. The CDR3 sequence is CASSLRVARGNEQFF. The CDR3 nucleotides read TGTGCCAGCAGCTTACGTGTTGCAAGGGGTAATGAGCAGTTCTTC.